This T cell receptor beta chain emerged from a study of blood T cells in healthy people across ages. Trimming removed 4 bases at V and 5 bases at J, with 11 bases between. The CDR3 has 13 amino acids. Germline V gene data show CDR1 as LGHDT and CDR2 as YNNKEL (reference sequence). It was with a sample-barcoded 5' primer and a J-beta primer mix that a second PCR of roughly 6 to 12 cycles was run. A single record per CDR3 protein comes from TCRdb applying MiXCR to the 5' RACE reads. The top ten clones hold over 5.5% of a sample with 1,300,000 or so distinct CDR3 sequences, roughly 59% of them seen once.

This TCR derives from a man between 18 and 35 years old in good health. The chain employs TRBV3-1 and TRBJ2-5, with unresolved D. The material sequenced was blood. The CDR3 nucleotides are TGTGCCAGCAGCCGGGCCTTTCTGGAGACCCAGTACTTC. This gives the protein CASSRAFLETQYF.